This T cell receptor (beta chain) was sequenced in a study of response to subunit inactivated influenza vaccine. There are a few counts of this clonotype. V shed 3 bases and J 9 bases; nucleotides not matched to a gene: 7. The CDR3 consists of 13 residues. From germline, CDR1 is DFQATT and CDR2 SNEGSKA (reference sequence). TCRdb reprocessed the RT-PCR reads via MiXCR and lists one record per CDR3 protein. The sample includes over 750,000 distinct CDR3 sequences, about 20% of them seen just once. The V and J genes are TRBV20-1 and TRBJ2-1, with TRBD2 matching 8 bases. Sequenced material: PBMCs from blood, taken roughly 5 days after vaccination. This receptor was obtained from a man in his fifties who received an inactivated influenza vaccine. The CDR3 here is CSARSGGIGEQFF. The CDR3 DNA sequence: TGCAGTGCTAGGAGCGGGGGAATCGGTGAGCAGTTCTTC.